This T cell receptor (beta chain) was sequenced during a study of blood T cells in healthy people across ages. This clonotype has more than one count but fewer than ten. With 6 bases removed from V and 8 bases from J, the gap between germline ends came to 12 bases. The CDR3 extends over 12 amino acids. Germline lookup yields CDR1 MDHEN and CDR2 SYDVKM. A second roughly 7 to 11 cycle PCR used barcoded and J-beta primers. MiXCR was run by TCRdb on the 5' RACE reads, yielding one entry per CDR3 protein. The table includes some 1,500,000 distinct CDR3 sequences, roughly 43% detected once. Sequencing used blood. The J gene is TRBJ2-3, the V gene TRBV28; D uncertain. The TCR sequence derives from a woman younger than 30 in good health. CDR3: CASSPPLGTQYF. Written as DNA, the CDR3 is TGTGCCAGCAGCCCCCCTTTGGGTACGCAGTATTTT. Complete variable domain (other parts from reference TRBV28 and TRBJ2-3): DVKVTQSSRYLVKRTGEKVFLECVQDMDHENMFWYRQDPGLGLRLIYFSYDVKMKEKGDIPEGYSVSREKKERFSLILESASTNQTSMYLCASSPPLGTQYFGPGTRLTVL.